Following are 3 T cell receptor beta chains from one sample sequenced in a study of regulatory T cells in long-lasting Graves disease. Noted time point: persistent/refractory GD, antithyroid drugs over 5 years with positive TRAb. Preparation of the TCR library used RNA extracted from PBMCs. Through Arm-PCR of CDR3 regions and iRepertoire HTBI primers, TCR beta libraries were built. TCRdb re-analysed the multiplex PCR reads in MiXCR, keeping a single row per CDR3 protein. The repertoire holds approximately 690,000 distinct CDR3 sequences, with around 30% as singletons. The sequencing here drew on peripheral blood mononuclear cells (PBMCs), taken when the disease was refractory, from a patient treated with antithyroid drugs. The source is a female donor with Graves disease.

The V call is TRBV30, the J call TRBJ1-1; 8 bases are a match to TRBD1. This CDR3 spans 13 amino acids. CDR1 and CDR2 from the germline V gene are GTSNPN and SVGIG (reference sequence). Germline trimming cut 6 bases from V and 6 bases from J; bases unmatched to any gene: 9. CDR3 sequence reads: CACLGQGAPEAFF. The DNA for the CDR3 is TGTGCCTGTTTGGGTCAGGGGGCCCCTGAAGCTTTCTTT.

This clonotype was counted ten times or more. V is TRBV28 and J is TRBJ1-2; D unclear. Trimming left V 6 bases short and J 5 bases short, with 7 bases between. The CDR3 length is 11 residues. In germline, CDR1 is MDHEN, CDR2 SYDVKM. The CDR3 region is CASSLKYGYTF. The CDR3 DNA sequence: TGTGCCAGCAGCTTAAAATATGGCTACACCTTC.

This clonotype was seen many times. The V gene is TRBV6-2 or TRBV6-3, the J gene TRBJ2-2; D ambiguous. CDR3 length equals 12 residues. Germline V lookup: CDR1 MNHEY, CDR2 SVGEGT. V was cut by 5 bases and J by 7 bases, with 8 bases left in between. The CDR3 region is CASSGRFGELFF. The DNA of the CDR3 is TGTGCCAGCAGTGGCCGGTTCGGGGAGCTGTTTTTT.